The T cell receptor (beta chain) described here comes from a study of blood T cell repertoires in COVID-19. The repertoire was sequenced with immunoSEQ multiplex PCR; TCRdb's copy has only in-frame clones and lacks some. The profile shows roughly 220,000 clones, around 84% of them singletons. This CDR3 spans 15 amino acids. Between the trimmed V and J ends, which lost 1 base and 0 bases, there was a span of 9 bases. CDR1 MGHRA and CDR2 YSYEKL come from the germline V gene. Specimen: peripheral blood. The origin of this receptor is a man aged 25 to 45 with active or convalescent COVID-19. The chain links TRBV4-1 to TRBJ2-5, with no clear D. The CDR3 reads CASSQVRLYQETQYF. The CDR3 region has the DNA TGCGCCAGCAGCCAAGTCAGACTGTACCAAGAGACCCAGTACTTC.